A selection of T cell receptor beta chains follows, all from one sample in a study of blood T cell repertoires in COVID-19. Produced via immunoSEQ multiplex PCR; TCRdb's table is partial and in-frame only. The sample holds 15,000 to 25,000 clones; 75% to 85% are singletons and the top ten take roughly 50%. The sample comprised peripheral blood. These receptors came from a man older than 75 with acute or convalescent COVID-19. The CDR3 runs from the conserved cysteine through the conserved F or W. The order of the fields is D gene, J gene, V gene, CDR3 DNA, CDR3 protein. D genes are given only for firm matches.

>NA|TRBJ2-7|TRBV14
TGTGCCAGCAGCCCTGCGGGGTCCAACGAGCAGTACTTC
CASSPAGSNEQYF
>TRBD1|TRBJ2-5|TRBV6-2/TRBV6-3
TGTGCCAGCAGTATTACAGGGGGCGTAGAGACCCAGTACTTC
CASSITGGVETQYF
>NA|TRBJ1-2|TRBV6-2/TRBV6-3
TGTGCCAGCAGTTCCCACGACAGGACCGAGATTTATGGCTACACCTTC
CASSSHDRTEIYGYTF
>NA|TRBJ2-3|TRBV30
TGTGCCTGGAGTAGAGGCAGGATCATAAGTAAGGGGGATACGCAGTATTTT
CAWSRGRIISKGDTQYF
>NA|TRBJ2-2|TRBV29-1
TGCAGCGCTTATAACACCGGGGAGCTGTTTTTT
CSAYNTGELFF
>NA|TRBJ2-1|TRBV27
TGTGCCAGCAGTCGACCCGGACTTAATTACCAACACAATGAGCAGTTCTTC
CASSRPGLNYQHNEQFF
>NA|TRBJ2-7|TRBV30
TGTGCCTGGTCGTCGCGGGCCGAGCAGTACTTC
CAWSSRAEQYF
>TRBD2|TRBJ2-3|TRBV7-3
TGTGCCAGCAGCTCCCGGGGCGGGAGGGCCAGGGATACGCAGTATTTT
CASSSRGGRARDTQYF
>TRBD1|TRBJ2-5|TRBV7-8
TGTGCCAGCAGCAGACAGGGACGGGAGACCCAGTACTTC
CASSRQGRETQYF
>TRBD2|TRBJ2-3|TRBV9
TGTGCCAGCAGCCCACCTCCGGGGCGGGGGGGGACAGATACGCAGTATTTT
CASSPPPGRGGTDTQYF
>NA|TRBJ1-4|TRBV27
TGTGCCAGCGGTACAGGGCCAATTGCAACTAATGAAAAACTGTTTTTT
CASGTGPIATNEKLFF